One and the same sample provided the 22 T cell receptor beta chains below, sequenced in a study of regulatory dendritic cells for organ transplantation (dated by TCRdb to the late 2010s). Receptors were amplified or captured by the immunoSEQ multiplex PCR assay. The clones in this table, taken by TCRdb from immuneACCESS, are in-frame only. Not every clone is retained; where verified, under half of the shortfall comes from an unresolved V gene, and the cause of the rest is unknown. This sample gives roughly 20,000 clones in total; under 80% of them show up just once. The top ten hold more than 3% of the sample. Sorted T cell subsets were CFSE-labeled and co-cultured for five to six days with allogeneic regulatory or mature dendritic cells at a 1:10 DC:T ratio. The antigens these receptors bind are not known. The specimen was memory CD4+ T cells from blood cultured with regulatory dendritic cells. What this sample's cell subset or site label stands for: CD45RO+ memory T cells. These receptors all stem from a human donor in good health.

The J gene is TRBJ1-4, the V gene TRBV5-1; D remains ambiguous. Germline-derived CDR1 and CDR2 are SGHRS and YFSETQ. The CDR3 contains 16 residues. V was trimmed by 0 bases and J by 5 bases, leaving 14 bases between them. CDR3 coding DNA: TGCGCCAGCAGCTTGGCGGTTGGTGCCCCCAATGAAAAACTGTTTTTT. Encoded protein: CASSLAVGAPNEKLFF.

The gene calls are TRBV2 and TRBJ2-5; no clear D gene. Germline V gene sequence: CDR1 SNHLY, CDR2 FYNNEI. V was pared by 1 base and J by 6 bases, with 0 bases between. The CDR3 extends over 10 amino acids. CDR3 in amino acids: CASSEETQYF. The CDR3 DNA reads as TGTGCCAGCAGTGAAGAGACCCAGTACTTC. The whole variable domain, remainder taken from reference TRBV2 and TRBJ2-5, is EPEVTQTPSHQVTQMGQEVILRCVPISNHLYFYWYRQILGQKVEFLVSFYNNEISEKSEIFDDQFSVERPDGSNFTLKIRSTKLEDSAMYFCASSEETQYFGPGTRLLVL.

The chain employs TRBV28 and TRBJ2-7; D is perhaps TRBD2 (6 bases). The germline V gene has CDR1 MDHEN and CDR2 SYDVKM. V was clipped by 3 bases and J by 0 bases, with 12 bases between them. This CDR3 contains 15 residues. For the CDR3, the DNA is TGTGCCAGCAGTTTCTCGGCGGGGTTCTCCTACGAGCAGTACTTC. The encoded protein is CASSFSAGFSYEQYF.

The chain couples TRBV5-8 to TRBJ2-2; the match to TRBD1 covers 11 bases. The trim removed 0 bases at V and 8 bases at J, leaving 9 bases unmatched. The CDR3 loop spans 17 amino acids. Germline CDR1 SGHTS, CDR2 YDEGEE. The CDR3: CASSLEVRTGGMGELFF. The CDR3 region has the DNA TGTGCCAGCAGCTTGGAGGTGCGGACAGGGGGCATGGGGGAGCTGTTTTTT.

This clone has only a few counts. The chain uses TRBV10-1 and TRBJ2-7; the match to TRBD1 covers 7 bases. Germline V gene data show CDR1 as WNHNN and CDR2 as SYGVQD (reference sequence). The CDR3 contains 15 residues. The ends lost 4 bases at V and 1 base at J; junction bases unmatched: 7. The CDR3 region has the DNA TGCGCCAGCAGTGTTAAAGTGGGACAGTCCTACGAGCAGTACTTC. The encoded protein is CASSVKVGQSYEQYF.

CDR3 nucleotides: TGTGCCAGCAGCCCAAGGGAGTCAGAGGGGCAGCCCCAGCATTTT. It encodes CASSPRESEGQPQHF. This rearrangement joins TRBV7-8 to TRBJ1-5; possibly TRBD1 for D (5 bases). The CDR3 is made up of 15 amino acids. Germline V CDR1 and CDR2: SGHVS, FQNEAQ. The V gene lost 5 bases and the J gene lost 7 bases, with 18 bases spanning the gap.

This clone was counted once. J is TRBJ1-3 and V is TRBV23-1, with D perhaps matching TRBD1 (6 bases). TRBV23-1 is sorted into the ORF group, with uncertain function. This CDR3 has 19 residues. V lost 2 bases and J lost 0, with 20 bases in between. CDR3 amino acids: CASSQHRVPRGRSGNTIYF. The CDR3, as DNA: TGCGCCAGCAGTCAACACAGGGTCCCCCGGGGCCGCTCTGGAAACACCATATATTTT.

The rearrangement links TRBV9 to TRBJ2-1; D is uncertain. V lost 0 bases, J lost 0 bases, and 7 bases lay in between. The CDR3 has 15 residues. Germline V gene lookup returns CDR1 SGDLS and CDR2 YYNGEE. CDR3 DNA sequence: TGTGCCAGCAGCGTAGGTGGCTACTCCTACAATGAGCAGTTCTTC. It yields the protein CASSVGGYSYNEQFF.

This clone has just a few counts. V usage is TRBV7-2 and J usage is TRBJ2-1; D could derive from TRBD1 or TRBD2 (6 bases each). Germline-derived CDR1 and CDR2 are SGHTA and FQGNSA. CDR3 length: 13 amino acids. Trimming cost V 2 bases and J 12 bases, with 14 bases left between them. The CDR3 sequence: CASSLPGGPGQFF. The DNA of the CDR3 is TGTGCCAGCAGCTTACCTGGGGGGCCAGGGCAGTTCTTC.

This chain connects TRBV7-2 to TRBJ2-2, with 7 bases identical to TRBD2. Germline loops: CDR1 SGHTA, CDR2 FQGNSA. Trimming removed 4 bases from V and 7 bases from J; junction bases left unmatched: 6. This CDR3 has 14 residues. The CDR3 loop reads CASSSGGRYGELFF. For the CDR3, the DNA is TGTGCCAGCAGCTCCGGGGGGAGGTACGGGGAGCTGTTTTTT.

Notes on this clone: The same CDR3 arises from other DNA sequences in this sample as well. This rearrangement joins TRBV7-3 to TRBJ2-1, with 7 positions matching TRBD1. The CDR3 is made up of 14 amino acids. Germline lookup yields CDR1 SGHTA and CDR2 FQGTGA. After removal of 5 bases from V and 9 bases from J, the junction contained 10 bases not matched to a gene. In DNA, the CDR3 is TGTGCCAGCAGCCCGCACAGGGACAGTGGTGAGCAGTTCTTC. Translating it yields CASSPHRDSGEQFF.

This sequence joins TRBV25-1 and TRBJ1-5; D may be TRBD1 (5 bases). The CDR3 has 16 amino acids. Trimming took off 6 bases at V and 0 bases at J, with 15 bases between the two ends. The germline gives CDR1 MGHDK, CDR2 SYGVNS. The CDR3, as DNA: TGTGCCAGCAGGTTCTATTGGGACGGTAGCAATCAGCCCCAGCATTTT. Its translation is CASRFYWDGSNQPQHF.

This clone turned up a few times. This chain joins TRBV28 and TRBJ2-6; 8 nucleotides match TRBD2. Trimming at V came to 9 bases and at J to 1 base, leaving 5 bases not matched to a gene. Germline V gene lookup returns CDR1 MDHEN and CDR2 SYDVKM. The CDR3 is 15 residues long. The CDR3 sequence: CASVAGTSGANVLTF. DNA of the CDR3: TGTGCCAGTGTAGCGGGAACATCTGGGGCCAACGTCCTGACTTTC. Based on the CDR3 plus reference TRBV28 and TRBJ2-6, the full variable domain is DVKVTQSSRYLVKRTGEKVFLECVQDMDHENMFWYRQDPGLGLRLIYFSYDVKMKEKGDIPEGYSVSREKKERFSLILESASTNQTSMYLCASVAGTSGANVLTFGAGSRLTVL.

This clone was detected once. The chain combines TRBV7-9 with TRBJ2-5, with 9 bases fitting TRBD1. Germline CDR1 and CDR2: SEHNR and FQNEAQ (reference sequence). The junction had 6 bases not matched to a gene; V was cut back by 5 bases and J by 5 bases. CDR3 length: 14 amino acids. This CDR3 is CASSQTGGTETQYF. CDR3 nucleotides: TGTGCCAGCAGCCAAACAGGGGGCACGGAGACCCAGTACTTC.

The chain carries TRBV7-9 and TRBJ1-1; maybe TRBD1 (5 bases). The germline V gene encodes CDR1 SEHNR and CDR2 FQNEAQ (reference sequence). The CDR3 is 13 amino acids. V was clipped by 4 bases and J by 7 bases, with 13 bases between them. CDR3 sequence reads: CASSWGSGSEAFF. In DNA, the CDR3 is TGTGCCAGCAGCTGGGGGTCGGGCAGTGAAGCTTTCTTT.

This sequence joins TRBV4-3 and TRBJ2-6; D remains ambiguous. CDR1 LGHNA and CDR2 YSLEER come from the germline V gene. V was shortened by 0 bases and J by 0 bases, with 9 bases between the two germline ends. The length of the CDR3 is 17 residues. The CDR3 bases are TGCGCCAGCAGCCAAGAAGTGAGGAGCTCTGGGGCCAACGTCCTGACTTTC. Translation: CASSQEVRSSGANVLTF.

This chain uses TRBV16 with TRBJ2-5; 7 bases fit TRBD1. Losses at the gene ends were 0 bases for V and 4 bases for J; bases not matched to a gene: 2. This CDR3 region has 14 residues. Germline CDR1 KGHSY, CDR2 FQNENV. The CDR3 bases are TGTGCCAGCAGCCAATCAGAGGGGGCAGAGACCCAGTACTTC. As protein: CASSQSEGAETQYF.

The chain employs TRBV7-8 and TRBJ1-2, with TRBD1 matching 7 bases. This CDR3 has 14 residues. Germline-derived CDR1 and CDR2 are SGHVS and FQNEAQ. The trim removed 5 bases at V and 4 bases at J, leaving 7 bases unmatched. For the CDR3, the DNA is TGTGCCAGCAGCGCCGCGGGACAGCTCTATGGCTACACCTTC. Its translation is CASSAAGQLYGYTF.

This clone was seen a handful of times. The rearrangement links TRBV5-6 to TRBJ2-3; TRBD1 aligns across 8 bases. Germline V CDR1 and CDR2: SGHDT, YYEEEE. The CDR3 sequence is 15 residues long. V was pared by 4 bases and J by 6 bases, with 10 bases of the junction left unmatched. CDR3: CASSPRGQGRDTQYF. CDR3 DNA sequence: TGTGCCAGCAGCCCCCGCGGACAGGGTAGGGATACGCAGTATTTT. The full variable domain, with the rest looked up from reference TRBV5-6 and TRBJ2-3, is DAGVTQSPTHLIKTRGQQVTLRCSPKSGHDTVSWYQQALGQGPQFIFQYYEEEERQRGNFPDRFSGHQFPNYSSELNVNALLLGDSALYLCASSPRGQGRDTQYFGPGTRLTVL.

The chain carries TRBV4-3 and TRBJ2-7; 9 bases fit TRBD2. This CDR3 is 15 amino acids long. The junction had 5 bases not matched to a gene; V was cut back by 0 bases and J by 5 bases. Germline lookup yields CDR1 LGHNA and CDR2 YSLEER. CDR3 loop: CASSQDGRGGDEQYF. The CDR3 DNA sequence: TGCGCCAGCAGCCAAGATGGGCGGGGGGGAGACGAGCAGTACTTC.

J is TRBJ2-7 and V is TRBV7-3; D may be TRBD2 (5 bases). CDR3 size: 14 residues. The germline gives CDR1 SGHTA, CDR2 FQGTGA. The V gene lost 2 bases and the J gene lost 2 bases, with 10 bases spanning the gap. The CDR3 region has the DNA TGTGCCAGCAGCTTAGCGGGTGTAGCCTACGAGCAGTACTTC. As protein: CASSLAGVAYEQYF.

This chain links TRBV6-5 with TRBJ2-5; 10 positions match TRBD1. Germline-derived CDR1 and CDR2 are MNHEY and SVGAGI. V trimming: 8 bases; J trimming: 5 bases; junction bases outside the gene matches: 8. This CDR3 is built from 14 residues. The CDR3 nucleotides are TGTGCCAGCGGGGGGACAGGGGCGCGGGAGACCCAGTACTTC. Residues: CASGGTGARETQYF.